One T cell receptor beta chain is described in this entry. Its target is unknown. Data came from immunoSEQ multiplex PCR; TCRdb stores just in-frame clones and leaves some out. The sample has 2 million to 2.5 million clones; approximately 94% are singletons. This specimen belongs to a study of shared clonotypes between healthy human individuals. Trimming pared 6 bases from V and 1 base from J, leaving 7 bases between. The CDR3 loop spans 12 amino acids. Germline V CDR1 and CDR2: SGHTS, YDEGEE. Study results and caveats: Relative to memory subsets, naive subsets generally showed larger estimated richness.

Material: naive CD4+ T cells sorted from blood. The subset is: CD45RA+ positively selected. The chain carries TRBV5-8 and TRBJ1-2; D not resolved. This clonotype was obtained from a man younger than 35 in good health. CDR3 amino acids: CASTSFNYGYTF. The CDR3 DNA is TGTGCCAGCACCAGCTTTAACTATGGCTACACCTTC.